This is a list of T cell receptor beta chains from one sample in a study of blood T cells in healthy people across ages. TCRdb called the 5' RACE reads again in MiXCR, with one record for every CDR3 protein. The sample lists about 640,000 distinct CDR3 sequences; 45% to 65% were seen once. The sequencing input was blood. Receptor source: a man between 60 and 75 years old in good health. Both conserved end residues are part of each CDR3. Fields, in order: CDR3 length, D gene, J gene, clone size, V gene, CDR3 DNA, CDR3 protein. D genes are given only for firm matches. Clone size is not always given. Where it is, it says once, few, many or a class for expanded clones.

14,.,TRBJ1-5,once,TRBV10-3,TGTGCCATCAGCCAGGATTTCAGCAATCAGCCCCAGCATTTT,CAISQDFSNQPQHF
13,.,TRBJ2-1,few,TRBV20-1,TGCAGTGTAAACCCGGTCCTTAATTATGAGCAGTTCTTC,CSVNPVLNYEQFF
13,TRBD1,TRBJ1-2,.,TRBV2,TGTGCCAGCACGACAGGGGCTGACTATGGCTACACCTTC,CASTTGADYGYTF
14,TRBD1,TRBJ2-5,few,TRBV15,TGTGCCACCAGCAGAGGGGACAGCAAAGAGACCCAGTACTTC,CATSRGDSKETQYF
14,.,TRBJ2-7,.,TRBV5-1,TGCGCCAGCAGCCACGGGACACAAGGGTACGAGCAGTACTTC,CASSHGTQGYEQYF
15,.,TRBJ1-6,.,TRBV28,TGTGCCAGCAGCCGCGCCCTAGAGGGGGATTCACCCCTCCACTTT,CASSRALEGDSPLHF
11,.,TRBJ2-7,.,TRBV29-1,TGCGGCGGCAGGGGAGCCTACGAGCAGTACTTC,CGGRGAYEQYF
10,.,TRBJ2-5,many,TRBV12-3/TRBV12-4,TGTGCCAGCAGCTTAGAGACCCAGTACTTC,CASSLETQYF
14,TRBD1,TRBJ2-5,few,TRBV9,TGTGCCAGCAGCTTCTCAGGGGGCGGTGAGACCCAGTACTTC,CASSFSGGGETQYF
12,TRBD2,TRBJ2-1,few,TRBV11-2,TGTGCCACCCGGGGGGTAGGGAATGAGCAGTTCTTC,CATRGVGNEQFF
14,TRBD1,TRBJ1-2,many,TRBV12-3/TRBV12-4,TGTGCCAGCAATACGGGACAGGGCTTCGGAGGCTACACCTTC,CASNTGQGFGGYTF
14,.,TRBJ2-3,.,TRBV27,TGTGCCAGCAGTCTTAGACAGGCATCAGATACGCAGTATTTT,CASSLRQASDTQYF
14,.,TRBJ2-5,few,TRBV12-3/TRBV12-4,TGTGCCAGCAGTTTGTCGCAGGGGAGGGAGACCCAGTACTTC,CASSLSQGRETQYF
17,.,TRBJ2-1,.,TRBV4-1,TGCGCCAGCAGCCATGTGGACAGCCGAATGGTGGACAATGAGCAGTTCTTC,CASSHVDSRMVDNEQFF
16,.,TRBJ1-2,.,TRBV7-2,TGTGCCAGCAGCTTAAACCCACCAGGTTCCTACTATGGCTACACCTTC,CASSLNPPGSYYGYTF
15,TRBD2,TRBJ2-1,few,TRBV10-3,TGTGCCATCAGCTATCTAGCGGGGGGGAACAATGAGCAGTTCTTC,CAISYLAGGNNEQFF
12,.,TRBJ2-5,.,TRBV12-3/TRBV12-4,TGTGCCAGCAACAAGAACCAAGAGACCCAGTACTTC,CASNKNQETQYF
17,.,TRBJ2-1,.,TRBV10-1,TGCGCCAGCAGTGAGTCCAGGCCGGGGGTCCTCGGGAATGAGCAGTTCTTC,CASSESRPGVLGNEQFF
15,.,TRBJ2-7,.,TRBV5-1,TGCGCCAGCAGCCAGGACAGTACCAGCTCCGACGAGCAGTACTTC,CASSQDSTSSDEQYF
14,.,TRBJ2-3,few,TRBV5-1,TGCGCCAGCAGCTTGGAGGCCACTTCAGATACGCAGTATTTT,CASSLEATSDTQYF
15,TRBD1,TRBJ1-1,.,TRBV5-1,TGCGCCAGCACACTACAGGGGGCTGAATATACTGAAGCTTTCTTT,CASTLQGAEYTEAFF
15,TRBD2,TRBJ2-1,.,TRBV3-1,TGTGCCAGCAGCCAAGATGCTAGCGGGAGATATGAGCAGTTCTTC,CASSQDASGRYEQFF
12,.,TRBJ2-7,.,TRBV7-8,TGTGCCAGCAGCTTAGTAGCCGGCGAGCAGTACTTC,CASSLVAGEQYF
17,.,TRBJ1-1,.,TRBV27,TGTGCCAGCAGTTTAAGGGGGGGATTTGCAGGGTCCACTGAAGCTTTCTTT,CASSLRGGFAGSTEAFF
14,.,TRBJ2-7,many,TRBV7-2,TGTGCCAGCAGCTATCCTTCAACTCACTACGAGCAGTACTTC,CASSYPSTHYEQYF
14,TRBD2,TRBJ2-3,.,TRBV7-9,TGTGCCAGCAGCTTAGGGGGACTAGCAGATACGCAGTATTTT,CASSLGGLADTQYF
15,TRBD2,TRBJ2-5,.,TRBV5-1,TGCGCCAGCAGCTTCGGAGCGGGGGGCCAAGAGACCCAGTACTTC,CASSFGAGGQETQYF
14,TRBD1,TRBJ1-5,.,TRBV5-1,TGCGCCAGCAGCCCGGGTCAGGGGGATCAGCCCCAGCATTTT,CASSPGQGDQPQHF
15,.,TRBJ2-5,.,TRBV7-7,TGTGCCAGCAGCTTATCTCGGGGGGCCGGGGAGACCCAGTACTTC,CASSLSRGAGETQYF